This T cell receptor (beta chain) was captured by sequencing in a study of T cell repertoires in cytomegalovirus infection. Turning to the study itself: Public TCR beta signatures provided an indication of both CMV infection and a matching HLA type.

TCRdb processed the reads anew with MiXCR; each CDR3 protein has one entry. This table holds approximately 470,000 distinct CDR3 sequences, about two fifths found once. This clonotype was counted ten times or more. Its antigen is as yet unknown. Whole-study findings and limits: It was HLA-C-restricted CMV-specific TCR beta clonotypes that dominated the response ex vivo.

The germline CDR1 and CDR2 sequences are SGHTA and FQGNSA. Unmatched junction bases numbered 3, after V lost 1 base and J lost 7 bases. The CDR3 has 16 amino acids. This sample comprised cultured PBMCs, obtained from culture after CMV antigen stimulation. This TCR was recovered from a human donor in good health (CMV status not recorded). Some clones in this sample may be carry-over from other donors' samples. The chain links TRBV7-2 to TRBJ2-4, with 14 bases identical to TRBD2. DNA for the CDR3: TGTGCCAGCAGCTTAGAGGGGACTAGCGGGAGTAACATTCAGTACTTC. It is translated as CASSLEGTSGSNIQYF.